One sample yielded the 22 T cell receptor beta chains listed below, sequenced in a study of cytomegalovirus exposure and HLA in healthy donors. Using immunoSEQ multiplex PCR, the repertoire was profiled, and TCRdb retains in-frame clones only, with some absent. The table shows about 140,000 clones, with roughly 79% occurring only once. The specimen sequenced was PBMCs. These receptors were collected from a man younger than 45 in good health and CMV-seropositive.

The V gene is TRBV6-5, the J gene TRBJ2-2; 7 positions agree with TRBD1. Trimming took 4 bases from V and 3 from J; bases not matched to a gene: 5. The CDR3 loop spans 15 amino acids. CDR1 is MNHEY and CDR2 is SVGAGI in the germline V gene. The CDR3 here is CASSLGQTYTGELFF. The DNA of the CDR3 is TGTGCCAGCAGTTTGGGACAGACCTACACCGGGGAGCTGTTTTTT.

The rearrangement joins TRBV29-1 to TRBJ2-4; the D gene is possibly TRBD1 (6 bases). Germline V gene data show CDR1 as SQVTM and CDR2 as ANQGSEA. Trimming took off 7 bases at V and 0 bases at J, with 25 bases between the two ends. The CDR3 covers 18 residues. CDR3 sequence: CSARGRTGWPIAKNIQYF. As DNA, the CDR3 is TGCAGCGCCCGAGGAAGAACAGGGTGGCCAATAGCCAAAAACATTCAGTACTTC.

The chain uses TRBV4-2 and TRBJ2-2; 8 bases agree with TRBD1. Germline V gene sequence: CDR1 LGHNA, CDR2 YNFKEQ. Unmatched junction bases numbered 5, after V lost 5 bases and J lost 0 bases. CDR3 size: 16 residues. In nucleotides, the CDR3 is TGTGCCAGCAGCTTATCACAGGGGGCGAACACCGGGGAGCTGTTTTTT. Translating gives CASSLSQGANTGELFF.

The chain links TRBV29-1 to TRBJ1-4; 7 bases map to TRBD1. Germline V gives CDR1 SQVTM, CDR2 ANQGSEA. V shed 4 bases, J shed 6 bases, and the junction held 8 bases outside the gene matches. CDR3 length: 14 residues. CDR3 nucleotide sequence: TGCAGCGTTGTAGGTCAGGGGGTGGATGAAAAACTGTTTTTT. Translating it yields CSVVGQGVDEKLFF.

This sequence joins TRBV13 and TRBJ1-1, with TRBD1 as a possible D gene (6 bases). Trimming cost V 5 bases and J 2 bases, with 15 bases left between them. Germline assignment: CDR1 PRHDT and CDR2 FYEKMQ (reference sequence). The CDR3 loop spans 15 amino acids. The CDR3, as DNA: TGTGCCAGCAGCCCCGGAGGGGGGGGAAACACTGAAGCTTTCTTT. This codes for CASSPGGGGNTEAFF.

This chain connects TRBV18 to TRBJ1-2, with no clear D. V lost 0 bases to trimming and J lost 3 bases, with 8 bases between them. This CDR3 is 14 amino acids long. Germline V gives CDR1 KGHSH, CDR2 LQKENI. CDR3 nucleotides: TGTGCCAGCTCACCACCTTCCACAGACTATGGCTACACCTTC. It is translated as CASSPPSTDYGYTF.

The chain employs TRBV5-5 and TRBJ2-1, with no clear D. The CDR3 is 16 residues long. Trimming removed 0 bases from V and 0 bases from J, with 10 bases in between. Germline-derived CDR1 and CDR2 are SGHKS and YYEKEE (reference sequence). CDR3 region: CASSLGLSSSYNEQFF. The CDR3 DNA is TGTGCCAGCAGCTTGGGACTGTCCAGCTCCTACAATGAGCAGTTCTTC. Looking up the rest from reference TRBV5-5 and TRBJ2-1 gives the full variable domain: DAGVTQSPTHLIKTRGQQVTLRCSPISGHKSVSWYQQVLGQGPQFIFQYYEKEERGRGNFPDRFSARQFPNYSSELNVNALLLGDSALYLCASSLGLSSSYNEQFFGPGTRLTVL.

This clone was counted only a few times. CDR3 in DNA: TGCGCCAGCAGCCAAGATGGGTCCCCAGGGCACACTGAAGCTTTCTTT. Translating gives CASSQDGSPGHTEAFF. The chain recombines TRBV4-3 with TRBJ1-1, with D possibly matching TRBD1 (5 bases). CDR1 and CDR2 (germline): LGHNA, YSLEER. V lost 0 bases and J 3 bases, leaving 14 bases between the germline ends. The CDR3 spans 16 residues.

The chain recombines TRBV19 with TRBJ1-4; D may be TRBD1 (5 bases). CDR1 is LNHDA and CDR2 is SQIVND in the germline V gene (reference sequence). V lost 8 bases and J 4 bases, leaving 14 bases between the germline ends. This CDR3 contains 14 residues. The CDR3 loop reads CASARQLFNEKLFF. In nucleotides, the CDR3 is TGTGCCAGTGCAAGACAGCTCTTTAATGAAAAACTGTTTTTT.

The chain carries TRBV29-1 and TRBJ1-1; TRBD1 aligns across 9 bases. The CDR3 runs 11 residues. V lost 5 bases to trimming and J lost 10 bases; unmatched junction nucleotides: 5. Germline V lookup: CDR1 SQVTM, CDR2 ANQGSEA. The CDR3 loop is CSVSPDRGAFF. The CDR3 region has the DNA TGCAGCGTTAGCCCGGACAGGGGAGCTTTCTTT.

This clone was recorded many times. This likely traces to a read error, being one base from a far larger clone. The chain uses TRBV4-2 and TRBJ1-2, with D possibly TRBD1 on 5 matching bases. There are 15 residues in the CDR3. Germline values: CDR1 LGHNA, CDR2 YNFKEQ. V was shortened by 0 bases and J by 3 bases, with 11 bases between the two germline ends. Written as DNA, the CDR3 is TGTGCCAGCAGCCAAGATCAGGGACTTGACTATGGCTACACCTTC. It yields the protein CASSQDQGLDYGYTF.

This chain uses TRBV7-9 with TRBJ2-3; 11 bases are shared with TRBD2. V shed 4 bases and J 6 bases; nucleotides not matched to a gene: 9. Germline lookup yields CDR1 SEHNR and CDR2 FQNEAQ (reference sequence). The CDR3 runs to 16 residues. The CDR3, as DNA: TGTGCCAGCAGCTATGGGACTAGCGGTTCCTCGGATACGCAGTATTTT. This translates into CASSYGTSGSSDTQYF.

The J gene is TRBJ2-7, the V gene TRBV11-2, with TRBD2 identical over 9 bases. Losses at the gene ends were 6 bases for V and 2 bases for J; bases not matched to a gene: 8. This CDR3 spans 15 amino acids. Germline CDR1 and CDR2: SGHAT and FQNNGV. Here the CDR3 reads CASRYRLAATYEQYF. For the CDR3, the DNA is TGTGCCAGCAGATATCGACTAGCGGCTACCTACGAGCAGTACTTC. Drawing the rest from reference TRBV11-2 and TRBJ2-7, the complete variable domain is EAGVAQSPRYKIIEKRQSVAFWCNPISGHATLYWYQQILGQGPKLLIQFQNNGVVDDSQLPKDRFSAERLKGVDSTLKIQPAKLEDSAVYLCASRYRLAATYEQYFGPGTRLTVT.

The chain carries TRBV28 and TRBJ1-5, with 7 bases lining up with TRBD1. Trimming cost V 6 bases and J 6 bases; bases outside gene matches: 8. CDR3 size: 14 residues. Germline V lookup: CDR1 MDHEN, CDR2 SYDVKM. The CDR3 DNA follows: TGTGCCAGCAGCCCCGGACAGGTCCCTCAGCCCCAGCATTTT. Its translation is CASSPGQVPQPQHF.

The genes are TRBV19 and TRBJ2-7; 10 bases align to TRBD1. CDR3 length: 14 residues. Germline CDR1 LNHDA, CDR2 SQIVND (reference sequence). The junction had 2 bases not matched to a gene; V was cut back by 6 bases and J by 0 bases. The CDR3 DNA sequence: TGTGCCAGTAGGGGACAGGGGAGCTCCTACGAGCAGTACTTC. It encodes CASRGQGSSYEQYF.

The chain carries TRBV6-1 and TRBJ2-7; D possibly corresponds to TRBD2 (5 bases). The CDR3 totals 14 residues. V lost 3 bases to trimming and J lost 5 bases, with 14 bases between them. The V gene's germline CDR1 is MNHNS and CDR2 SASEGT. CDR3 coding DNA: TGTGCCAGCAGTGAGTATCGGAGGTGGAACGAGCAGTACTTC. It encodes CASSEYRRWNEQYF.

The chain recombines TRBV21-1 with TRBJ1-5; no check of the table's D call, TRBD1, against the DNA was made. TRBV21-1 is a recognized pseudogene. The CDR3 is 18 amino acids. The chain's CDR3 is CASSKVEWQWARNQPQHF. The CDR3 DNA follows: TGTGCCAGCAGCAAAGTTGAGTGGCAGTGGGCTCGCAATCAGCCCCAGCATTTT.

This chain connects TRBV27 to TRBJ1-3; the D gene is possibly TRBD1 (5 bases). The CDR3 totals 16 residues. Trimming removed 8 bases from V and 0 bases from J, with 17 bases in between. Germline CDR1 is MNHEY and CDR2 is SMNVEV (reference sequence). The DNA of the CDR3 is TGTGCCAGCGCTTTGGAAGGGGATCCCTCTGGAAACACCATATATTTT. Translating gives CASALEGDPSGNTIYF.

The V call is TRBV5-1, the J call TRBJ2-1; D remains unclear. The CDR3 has 15 amino acids. Germline loops: CDR1 SGHRS, CDR2 YFSETQ. The V and J ends lost 0 bases and 4 bases respectively, with 11 bases between them. The CDR3 DNA is TGCGCCAGCAGCTTGGCAGAAATTCGTTACAATGAGCAGTTCTTC. It yields the protein CASSLAEIRYNEQFF.

The chain employs TRBV4-1 and TRBJ2-7; 7 positions agree with TRBD1. The CDR3 sequence is 16 residues long. V gave up 0 bases and J gave up 0 bases; unmatched junction bases: 5. CDR1 is MGHRA, CDR2 YSYEKL, per germline. Written as DNA, the CDR3 is TGCGCCAGCAGCCAAGATCGGACAGGTCTCTCCTACGAGCAGTACTTC. This sequence encodes CASSQDRTGLSYEQYF.

This rearrangement joins TRBV7-3 to TRBJ2-2; 7 bases align to TRBD2. Trimming took 5 bases from V and 4 from J; bases not matched to a gene: 13. Germline V gives CDR1 SGHTA, CDR2 FQGTGA. The CDR3 is made up of 17 amino acids. CDR3 in amino acids: CASSLSLGGSFTGELFF. CDR3 nucleotide sequence: TGTGCCAGCAGCCTGTCTCTGGGCGGGAGTTTCACCGGGGAGCTGTTTTTT.

The chain couples TRBV25-1 to TRBJ2-5, with 8 bases matching TRBD1. The V gene's germline CDR1 is MGHDK and CDR2 SYGVNS. There are 15 residues in the CDR3. Trimming removed 9 bases from V and 4 bases from J; junction bases left unmatched: 13. Here the CDR3 DNA reads TGTGCCAGTTCCCCGGACAGGGTAGGAGTAGAGACCCAGTACTTC. It encodes CASSPDRVGVETQYF.